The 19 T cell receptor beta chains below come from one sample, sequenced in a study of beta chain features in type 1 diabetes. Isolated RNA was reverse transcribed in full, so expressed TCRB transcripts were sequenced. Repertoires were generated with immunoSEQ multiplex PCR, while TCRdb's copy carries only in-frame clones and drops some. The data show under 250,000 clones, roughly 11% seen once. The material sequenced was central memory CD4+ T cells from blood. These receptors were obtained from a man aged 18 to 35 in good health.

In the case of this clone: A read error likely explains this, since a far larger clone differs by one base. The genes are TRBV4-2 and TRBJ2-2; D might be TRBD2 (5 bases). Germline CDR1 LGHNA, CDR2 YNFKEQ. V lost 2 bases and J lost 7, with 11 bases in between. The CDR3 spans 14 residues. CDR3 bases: TGTGCCAGCAGCCAATCTAGCCTGGACGGGGAGCTGTTTTTT. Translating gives CASSQSSLDGELFF.

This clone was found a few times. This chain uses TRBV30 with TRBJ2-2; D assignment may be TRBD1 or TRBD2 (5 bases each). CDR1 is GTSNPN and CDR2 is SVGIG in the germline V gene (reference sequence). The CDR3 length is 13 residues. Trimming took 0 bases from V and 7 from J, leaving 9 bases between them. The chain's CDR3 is CAWSVGAGGELFF. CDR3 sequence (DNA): TGTGCCTGGAGTGTAGGGGCGGGCGGGGAGCTGTTTTTT. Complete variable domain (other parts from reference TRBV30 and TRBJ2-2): SQTIHQWPATLVQPVGSPLSLECTVEGTSNPNLYWYRQAAGRGLQLLFYSVGIGQISSEVPQNLSASRPQDRQFILSSKKLLLSDSGFYLCAWSVGAGGELFFGEGSRLTVL.

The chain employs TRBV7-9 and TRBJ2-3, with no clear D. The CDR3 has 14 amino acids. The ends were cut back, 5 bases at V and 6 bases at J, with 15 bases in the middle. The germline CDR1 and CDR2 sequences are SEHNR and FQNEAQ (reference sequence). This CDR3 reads CASSTLQGLDTQYF. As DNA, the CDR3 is TGTGCCAGCAGCACCCTCCAAGGATTGGATACGCAGTATTTT.

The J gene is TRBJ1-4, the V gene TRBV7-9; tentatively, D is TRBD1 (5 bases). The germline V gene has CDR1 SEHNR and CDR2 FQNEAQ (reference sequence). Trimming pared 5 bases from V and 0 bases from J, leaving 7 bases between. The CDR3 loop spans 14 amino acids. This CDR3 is CASSGTSTNEKLFF. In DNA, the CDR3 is TGTGCCAGCAGCGGGACTTCAACTAATGAAAAACTGTTTTTT.

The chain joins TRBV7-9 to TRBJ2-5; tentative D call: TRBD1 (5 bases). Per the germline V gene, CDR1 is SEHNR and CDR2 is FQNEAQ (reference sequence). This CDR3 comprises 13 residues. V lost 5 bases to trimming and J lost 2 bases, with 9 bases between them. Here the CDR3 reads CASSVPGQETQYF. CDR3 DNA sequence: TGTGCCAGCAGCGTTCCAGGGCAAGAGACCCAGTACTTC.

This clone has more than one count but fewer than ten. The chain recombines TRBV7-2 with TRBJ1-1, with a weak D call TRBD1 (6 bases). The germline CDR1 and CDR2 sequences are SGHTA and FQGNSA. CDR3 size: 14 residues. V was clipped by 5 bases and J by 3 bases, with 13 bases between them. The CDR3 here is CASSRGTPDTEAFF. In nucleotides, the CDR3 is TGTGCCAGCAGCAGAGGGACACCGGACACTGAAGCTTTCTTT. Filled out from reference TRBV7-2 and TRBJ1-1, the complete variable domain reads GAGVSQSPSNKVTEKGKDVELRCDPISGHTALYWYRQSLGQGLEFLIYFQGNSAPDKSGLPSDRFSAERTGGSVSTLTIQRTQQEDSAVYLCASSRGTPDTEAFFGQGTRLTVV.

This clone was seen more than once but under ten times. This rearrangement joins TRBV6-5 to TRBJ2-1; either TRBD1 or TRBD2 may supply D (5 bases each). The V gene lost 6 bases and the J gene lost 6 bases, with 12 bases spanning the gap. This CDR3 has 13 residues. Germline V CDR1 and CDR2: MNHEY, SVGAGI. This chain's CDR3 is CASRRDGTNEQFF. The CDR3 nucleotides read TGTGCCAGCAGGAGGGACGGTACCAATGAGCAGTTCTTC.

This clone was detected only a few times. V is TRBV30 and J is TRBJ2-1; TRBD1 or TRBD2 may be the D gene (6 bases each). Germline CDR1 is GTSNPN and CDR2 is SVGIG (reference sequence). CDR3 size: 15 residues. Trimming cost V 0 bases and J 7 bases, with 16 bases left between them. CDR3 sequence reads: CAWSVRGRIRNEQFF. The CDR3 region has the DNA TGTGCCTGGAGTGTAAGGGGGAGGATTAGGAATGAGCAGTTCTTC.

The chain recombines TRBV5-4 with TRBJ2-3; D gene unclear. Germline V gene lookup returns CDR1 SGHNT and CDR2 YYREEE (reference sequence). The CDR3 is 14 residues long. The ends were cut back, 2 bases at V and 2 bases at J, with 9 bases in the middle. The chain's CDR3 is CASSFVSPTDTQYF. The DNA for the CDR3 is TGTGCCAGCAGCTTTGTGAGCCCCACAGATACGCAGTATTTT.

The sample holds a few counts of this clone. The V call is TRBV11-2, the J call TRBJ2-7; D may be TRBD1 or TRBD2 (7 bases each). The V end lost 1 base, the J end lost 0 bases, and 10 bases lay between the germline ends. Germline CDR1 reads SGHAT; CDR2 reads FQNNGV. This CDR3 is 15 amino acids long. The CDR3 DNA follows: TGTGCCAGCAGCTTAGGCAGGGGGGGCTCCTACGAGCAGTACTTC. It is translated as CASSLGRGGSYEQYF.

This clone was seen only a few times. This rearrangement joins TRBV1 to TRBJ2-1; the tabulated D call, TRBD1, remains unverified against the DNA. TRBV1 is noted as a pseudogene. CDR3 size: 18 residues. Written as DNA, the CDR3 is TGCACCAGCAGCCAGGATACCCACCGGGACAGGGACTACAATGAGCAGTTCTTC. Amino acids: CTSSQDTHRDRDYNEQFF.

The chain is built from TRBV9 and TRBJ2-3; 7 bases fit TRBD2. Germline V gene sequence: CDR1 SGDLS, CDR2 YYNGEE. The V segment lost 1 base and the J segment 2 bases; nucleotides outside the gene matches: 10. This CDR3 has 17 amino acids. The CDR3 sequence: CASSVRAGATYTDTQYF. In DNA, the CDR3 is TGTGCCAGCAGCGTAAGGGCGGGAGCCACCTACACAGATACGCAGTATTTT.

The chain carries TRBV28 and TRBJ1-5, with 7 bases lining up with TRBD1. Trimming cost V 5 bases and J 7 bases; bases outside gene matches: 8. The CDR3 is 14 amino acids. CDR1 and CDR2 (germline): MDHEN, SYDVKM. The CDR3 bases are TGTGCCAGCAGTATACAGGGGATGGGACAGCCCCAGCATTTT. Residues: CASSIQGMGQPQHF.

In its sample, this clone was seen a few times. This chain's CDR3 is CASSQRTGNYGYTF. As DNA, the CDR3 is TGTGCCAGCAGCCAAAGGACAGGGAACTATGGCTACACCTTC. This chain uses TRBV7-2 with TRBJ1-2; 8 positions agree with TRBD1. Germline CDR1 reads SGHTA; CDR2 reads FQGNSA. Trimming took 5 bases from V and 2 from J; bases not matched to a gene: 4. The CDR3 extends over 14 amino acids.

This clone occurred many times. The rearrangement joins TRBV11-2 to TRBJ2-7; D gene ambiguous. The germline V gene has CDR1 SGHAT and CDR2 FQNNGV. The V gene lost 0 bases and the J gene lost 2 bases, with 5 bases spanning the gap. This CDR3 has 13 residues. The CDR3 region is CASSLDRAYEQYF. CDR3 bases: TGTGCCAGCAGCTTAGATCGGGCCTACGAGCAGTACTTC. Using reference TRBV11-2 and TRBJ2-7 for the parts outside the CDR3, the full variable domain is EAGVAQSPRYKIIEKRQSVAFWCNPISGHATLYWYQQILGQGPKLLIQFQNNGVVDDSQLPKDRFSAERLKGVDSTLKIQPAKLEDSAVYLCASSLDRAYEQYFGPGTRLTVT.

In DNA, the CDR3 is TGTGCCAGCAGCGCCGGACTAGCGGGAGGGCCGAGCACAGATACGCAGTATTTT. Protein sequence: CASSAGLAGGPSTDTQYF. J is TRBJ2-3 and V is TRBV5-4, with TRBD2 identical over 15 bases. Germline lookup yields CDR1 SGHNT and CDR2 YYREEE (reference sequence). V lost 4 bases and J lost 0; bases outside the gene matches: 6. The CDR3 consists of 18 residues.

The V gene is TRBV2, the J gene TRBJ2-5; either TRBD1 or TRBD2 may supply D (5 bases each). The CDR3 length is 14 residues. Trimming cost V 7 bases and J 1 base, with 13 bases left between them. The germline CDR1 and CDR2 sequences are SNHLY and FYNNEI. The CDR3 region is CASKATRGQETQYF. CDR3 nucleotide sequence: TGTGCCAGCAAGGCTACGAGGGGCCAAGAGACCCAGTACTTC.

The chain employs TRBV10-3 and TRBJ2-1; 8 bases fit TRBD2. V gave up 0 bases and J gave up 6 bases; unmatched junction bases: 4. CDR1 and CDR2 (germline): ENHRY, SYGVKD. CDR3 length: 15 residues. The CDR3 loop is CAISESGGTSNEQFF. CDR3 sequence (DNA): TGTGCCATCAGTGAGTCTGGGGGGACTAGCAATGAGCAGTTCTTC.

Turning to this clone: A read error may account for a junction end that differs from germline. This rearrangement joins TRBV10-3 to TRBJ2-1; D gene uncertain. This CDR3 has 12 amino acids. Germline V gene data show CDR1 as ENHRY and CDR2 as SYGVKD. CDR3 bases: TGTGCCAGCAGTGATTATTCCAATGAGCAGTTCTTC. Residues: CASSDYSNEQFF.